The clone carrying this T cell receptor (beta chain) was recorded a few times. The antigen remains unidentified. The CDR3 sequence is 13 residues long. Germline lookup yields CDR1 DFQATT and CDR2 SNEGSKA (reference sequence). V shed 4 bases and J shed 3 bases, with 13 bases lying between them. Sequencing libraries of naive CD8 cells derived from around 20,000 to 1,000,000 sorted cells with 10%, 30% or 50% RNA. The data were obtained in a study of molecular identifiers for immune sequencing clone quantification. TCRdb re-analysed the PCR reads in MiXCR, keeping a single row per CDR3 protein. The table lists around 300,000 distinct CDR3 sequences, 24% of them singletons. Study-wide points: Spiked Jurkat TCR RNA equivalent to one cell was reportedly detectable in about a million naive cells.

The specimen was naive CD8+ T cells from blood, with Jurkat cell RNA spiked in. Subset defined: FACS-sorted CD8+CD4-CCR7+CD45RA+ naive T cells. This chain joins TRBV20-1 and TRBJ2-7; D may be TRBD2 (6 bases). The sequence derives from a human donor in good health. Some libraries in this study had Jurkat cell RNA spiked in. The CDR3 bases are TGCAGTGCTACAAAAACTAGCTACTACGAGCAGTACTTC. Translating it yields CSATKTSYYEQYF.